This T cell receptor (beta chain) was observed in a study of identical twins. All donors were healthy Caucasians. This clonotype has just a few counts. Template switching added a universal primer site; cDNA carried unique molecular identifiers. TCRdb re-analysed the 5' RACE reads in MiXCR, keeping a single row per CDR3 protein. Of around 960,000 distinct CDR3 sequences in the sample, approximately 13% were seen once. The CDR3 is 13 residues long. V gave up 6 bases and J gave up 5 bases, with 11 bases separating them. The germline V gene encodes CDR1 SGHRS and CDR2 YFSETQ. These data also formed part of another study, on yellow fever vaccine responses in identical twins.

The source is a young woman in good health. Sequencing used PBMCs. The chain recombines TRBV5-1 with TRBJ2-2; D remains ambiguous. This CDR3 is CASKPGRTGELFF. The CDR3 DNA reads as TGCGCCAGCAAACCGGGCCGGACCGGGGAGCTGTTTTTT.